The 20 T cell receptor beta chains below come from one sample, sequenced in a study of PD-L1 blockade in urothelial cancer. The repertoire was sequenced with immunoSEQ multiplex PCR; TCRdb's copy has only in-frame clones and lacks some. The data contain some 40,000 clones, around 90% of them singletons. The material was PBMCs, obtained around atezolizumab (anti-PD-L1) treatment. These receptors all come from a man between 65 and 79 years old with urothelial cancer.

The chain has TRBV19 and TRBJ1-1, with 8 bases fitting TRBD1. CDR1 and CDR2 (germline): LNHDA, SQIVND (reference sequence). The CDR3 totals 15 residues. V dropped 4 bases and J dropped 2; count of bases not matched to a gene: 6. In DNA form, the CDR3 reads TGTGCCAGTAGTACCAACAGGGGGAAAAACACTGAAGCTTTCTTT. Its protein is CASSTNRGKNTEAFF.

The chain couples TRBV19 to TRBJ2-7, with 9 positions matching TRBD2. Germline V CDR1 and CDR2: LNHDA, SQIVND (reference sequence). Trimming at V came to 4 bases and at J to 2 bases, leaving 0 bases not matched to a gene. This CDR3 spans 13 amino acids. The CDR3 DNA follows: TGTGCCAGTAGTAGCGGGAGGGCCTACGAGCAGTACTTC. Translated: CASSSGRAYEQYF. The variable domain in full, completed from reference TRBV19 and TRBJ2-7, reads DGGITQSPKYLFRKEGQNVTLSCEQNLNHDAMYWYRQDPGQGLRLIYYSQIVNDFQKGDIAEGYSVSREKKESFPLTVTSAQKNPTAFYLCASSSGRAYEQYFGPGTRLTVT.

The J gene is TRBJ2-5, the V gene TRBV28; D perhaps matches TRBD2 (5 bases). V shed 3 bases and J shed 4 bases, with 12 bases lying between them. Germline V gene data show CDR1 as MDHEN and CDR2 as SYDVKM. The CDR3 contains 14 residues. The DNA of the CDR3 is TGTGCCAGCAGTTTTATGAGGGTGAGAGAGACCCAGTACTTC. This sequence encodes CASSFMRVRETQYF.

This rearrangement joins TRBV27 to TRBJ2-6; 7 positions match TRBD2. Trimming at V came to 6 bases and at J to 0 bases, leaving 17 bases not matched to a gene. There are 20 residues in the CDR3. Germline CDR1 and CDR2: MNHEY and SMNVEV (reference sequence). CDR3 sequence reads: CASSLQLGGPFYSGANVLTF. CDR3 coding DNA: TGTGCCAGCAGCCTCCAACTGGGAGGGCCCTTTTACTCTGGGGCCAACGTCCTGACTTTC.

The chain combines TRBV5-1 with TRBJ2-5; 9 positions match TRBD2. The CDR3 contains 16 residues. Trimming cost V 4 bases and J 2 bases; bases outside gene matches: 9. CDR1 and CDR2 (germline): SGHRS, YFSETQ. CDR3 in amino acids: CASSLASGDNQETQYF. The CDR3 bases are TGCGCCAGCAGCCTTGCTAGCGGGGACAATCAAGAGACCCAGTACTTC.

This rearrangement joins TRBV10-3 to TRBJ2-6, with 7 bases that match TRBD1. Germline values: CDR1 ENHRY, CDR2 SYGVKD. The CDR3 covers 17 residues. The ends lost 2 bases at V and 0 bases at J; junction bases unmatched: 4. CDR3 protein: CAISETGARSGANVLTF. The CDR3, as DNA: TGTGCCATCAGTGAGACAGGGGCTCGCTCTGGGGCCAACGTCCTGACTTTC.

This clone was counted only a few times. J is TRBJ1-1 and V is TRBV28; no clear D gene. Trimming removed 7 bases from V and 0 bases from J, with 18 bases in between. The CDR3 is 16 amino acids. Germline V gene sequence: CDR1 MDHEN, CDR2 SYDVKM. CDR3 sequence: CASNKYPSVMNTEAFF. The CDR3 region has the DNA TGTGCCAGCAACAAATACCCTTCAGTGATGAACACTGAAGCTTTCTTT.

The V and J genes are TRBV11-1 and TRBJ2-7; D is ambiguous. CDR1 is SGHAT and CDR2 is FQDESV in the germline V gene (reference sequence). The V end was cut by 1 base, the J end by 2 bases, with 9 bases between. The CDR3 spans 14 residues. This CDR3 is CASSLGQVTYEQYF. In DNA form, the CDR3 reads TGTGCCAGCAGCTTAGGTCAGGTAACCTACGAGCAGTACTTC. The full variable domain, with the rest looked up from reference TRBV11-1 and TRBJ2-7, is EAEVAQSPRYKITEKSQAVAFWCDPISGHATLYWYRQILGQGPELLVQFQDESVVDDSQLPKDRFSAERLKGVDSTLKIQPAELGDSAMYLCASSLGQVTYEQYFGPGTRLTVT.

The chain has TRBV30 and TRBJ2-5, with 11 bases fitting TRBD1. Per germline, CDR1 GTSNPN and CDR2 SVGIG (reference sequence). This CDR3 contains 14 residues. V was clipped by 3 bases and J by 4 bases; unmatched bases: 4. In nucleotides, the CDR3 is TGTGCCTGGAGCCGGGACAGGGGGGGAGAGACCCAGTACTTC. This translates into CAWSRDRGGETQYF.

This clone was recorded once. The V and J genes are TRBV14 and TRBJ2-5; TRBD2 might be the D (6 bases). Germline V gene sequence: CDR1 SGHDN, CDR2 FVKESK. The CDR3 extends over 15 amino acids. Trimming cost V 0 bases and J 3 bases, with 11 bases left between them. CDR3 sequence (DNA): TGTGCCAGCAGCCAAGAAAGATGGGGGGAAGAGACCCAGTACTTC. It translates to CASSQERWGEETQYF.

This chain links TRBV27 with TRBJ1-3; D not resolved. The CDR3 length is 14 residues. V lost 2 bases to trimming and J lost 4 bases, with 9 bases between them. Germline V lookup: CDR1 MNHEY, CDR2 SMNVEV (reference sequence). The CDR3 sequence: CASSLTGYGNTIYF. The CDR3 region has the DNA TGTGCCAGCAGTTTAACGGGGTACGGAAACACCATATATTTT.

J is TRBJ2-3 and V is TRBV27; 10 bases align to TRBD1. The J segment lost 5 bases and the V segment lost 6 bases, leaving 8 bases of the junction unmatched. In germline, CDR1 is MNHEY, CDR2 SMNVEV (reference sequence). The CDR3 consists of 15 residues. CDR3 in DNA: TGTGCCAGCAGCCCAGGGACAGGGGCAGGAGATACGCAGTATTTT. Translating it yields CASSPGTGAGDTQYF.

The chain employs TRBV11-2 and TRBJ2-2; D is unresolved. Germline CDR1 SGHAT, CDR2 FQNNGV. The length of the CDR3 is 14 residues. Between the trimmed V and J ends, which lost 5 bases and 2 bases, there was a span of 9 bases. CDR3 amino acids: CASSPAVNTGELFF. The CDR3 DNA reads TGTGCCAGCAGCCCCGCGGTTAACACCGGGGAGCTGTTTTTT.

This sequence joins TRBV10-1 and TRBJ2-1; TRBD2 might be the D (5 bases). The V gene lost 8 bases and the J gene lost 3 bases, with 11 bases spanning the gap. CDR1 and CDR2 from the germline V gene are WNHNN and SYGVQD (reference sequence). The CDR3 is 13 residues long. CDR3 in amino acids: CASSRRGYNEQFF. In nucleotides, the CDR3 is TGCGCCAGCTCCCGTCGGGGCTACAATGAGCAGTTCTTC.

The rearrangement joins TRBV7-6 to TRBJ2-7; TRBD2 matches 7 bases. Germline CDR1 and CDR2: SGHVS and FNYEAQ. V was pared by 1 base and J by 4 bases, with 13 bases of the junction left unmatched. This CDR3 spans 17 amino acids. The CDR3 reads CASSLGAAASGLYEQYF. The CDR3 coding sequence is TGTGCCAGCAGCTTAGGTGCCGCGGCTAGCGGACTTTACGAGCAGTACTTC.

This rearrangement joins TRBV25-1 to TRBJ2-1, with D possibly matching TRBD1 (6 bases). The germline gives CDR1 MGHDK, CDR2 SYGVNS. This CDR3 is built from 14 residues. The ends were cut back, 0 bases at V and 6 bases at J, with 9 bases in the middle. The CDR3 coding sequence is TGTGCCAGCAGTGAATATACAGGGCCCAATGAGCAGTTCTTC. This encodes CASSEYTGPNEQFF.

The chain links TRBV9 to TRBJ2-7; 8 bases are a match to TRBD2. CDR1 SGDLS and CDR2 YYNGEE come from the germline V gene. This CDR3 region has 13 residues. The J segment lost 6 bases and the V segment lost 3 bases, leaving 5 bases of the junction unmatched. In DNA form, the CDR3 reads TGTGCCAGCAGCGCAGGACTAGCAGGCGAGCAGTACTTC. Protein product: CASSAGLAGEQYF.

This sequence joins TRBV5-1 and TRBJ2-1; 14 nucleotides agree with TRBD2. Germline values: CDR1 SGHRS, CDR2 YFSETQ. This CDR3 has 17 amino acids. J was trimmed by 8 bases and V by 0 bases; bases with no gene match: 7. The CDR3 reads CASSLGLAGGPSYEQFF. The CDR3 nucleotides read TGCGCCAGCAGCTTGGGACTAGCGGGAGGGCCTTCCTATGAGCAGTTCTTC.

The chain combines TRBV10-3 with TRBJ1-5; TRBD1 might be the D (6 bases). This CDR3 region has 15 residues. The V gene's germline CDR1 is ENHRY and CDR2 SYGVKD. V shed 4 bases and J shed 7 bases, with 17 bases lying between them. CDR3 bases: TGTGCCATCAGTGGGGGGCCCCAGGGAAGGCAGCCCCAGCATTTT. Translating it yields CAISGGPQGRQPQHF.

This chain connects TRBV2 to TRBJ1-2, with 7 bases that match TRBD1. Trimming at V came to 6 bases and at J to 0 bases, leaving 4 bases not matched to a gene. CDR3 length equals 14 residues. The germline CDR1 and CDR2 sequences are SNHLY and FYNNEI. The CDR3 loop is CASRGDSANYGYTF. The CDR3 nucleotides are TGTGCCAGCAGGGGGGACAGCGCTAACTATGGCTACACCTTC.